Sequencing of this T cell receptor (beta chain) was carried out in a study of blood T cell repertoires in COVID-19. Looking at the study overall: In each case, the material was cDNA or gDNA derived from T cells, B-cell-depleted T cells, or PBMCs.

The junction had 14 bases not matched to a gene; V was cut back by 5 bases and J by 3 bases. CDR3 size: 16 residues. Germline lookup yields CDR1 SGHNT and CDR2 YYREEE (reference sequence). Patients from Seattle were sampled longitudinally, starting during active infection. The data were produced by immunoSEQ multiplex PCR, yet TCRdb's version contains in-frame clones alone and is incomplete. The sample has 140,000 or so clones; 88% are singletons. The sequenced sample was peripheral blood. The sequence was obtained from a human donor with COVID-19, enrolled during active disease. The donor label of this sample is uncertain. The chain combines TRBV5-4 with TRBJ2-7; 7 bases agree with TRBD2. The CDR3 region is CASSNNRGGLGYEQYF. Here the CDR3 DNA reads TGTGCCAGCAGTAACAATAGGGGAGGGCTCGGCTACGAGCAGTACTTC.